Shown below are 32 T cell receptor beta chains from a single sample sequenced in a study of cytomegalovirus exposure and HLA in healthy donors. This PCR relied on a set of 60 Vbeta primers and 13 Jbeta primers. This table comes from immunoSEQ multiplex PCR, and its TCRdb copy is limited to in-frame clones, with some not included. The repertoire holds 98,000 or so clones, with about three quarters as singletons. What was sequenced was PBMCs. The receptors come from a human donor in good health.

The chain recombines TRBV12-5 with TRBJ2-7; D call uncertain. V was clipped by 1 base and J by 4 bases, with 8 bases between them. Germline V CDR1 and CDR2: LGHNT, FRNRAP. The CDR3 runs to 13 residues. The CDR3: CASGLGRRYEQYF. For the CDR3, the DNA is TGTGCTAGTGGTTTGGGACGGAGATACGAGCAGTACTTC.

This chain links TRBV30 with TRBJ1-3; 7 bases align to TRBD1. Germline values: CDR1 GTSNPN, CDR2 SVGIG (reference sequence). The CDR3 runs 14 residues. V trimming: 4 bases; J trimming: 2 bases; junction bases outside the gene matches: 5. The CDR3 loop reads CAWTLDRAGNTIYF. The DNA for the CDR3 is TGTGCCTGGACCTTAGACAGGGCTGGAAACACCATATATTTT.

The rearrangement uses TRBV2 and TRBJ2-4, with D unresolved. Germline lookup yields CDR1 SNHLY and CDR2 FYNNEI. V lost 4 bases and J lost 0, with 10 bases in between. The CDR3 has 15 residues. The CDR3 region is CASSVDSRAKNIQYF. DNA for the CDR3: TGTGCCAGCAGTGTAGACTCCCGAGCCAAAAACATTCAGTACTTC.

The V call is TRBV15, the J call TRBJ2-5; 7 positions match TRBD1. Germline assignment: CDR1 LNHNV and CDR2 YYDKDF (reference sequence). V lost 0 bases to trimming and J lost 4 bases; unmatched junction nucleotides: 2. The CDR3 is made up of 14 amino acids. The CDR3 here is CATSREGGAETQYF. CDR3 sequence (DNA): TGTGCCACCAGCAGAGAAGGGGGCGCAGAGACCCAGTACTTC.

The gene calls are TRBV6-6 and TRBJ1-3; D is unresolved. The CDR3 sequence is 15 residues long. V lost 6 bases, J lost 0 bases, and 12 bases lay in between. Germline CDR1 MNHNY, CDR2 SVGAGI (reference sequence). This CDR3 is CASRLTYDSGNTIYF. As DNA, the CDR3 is TGTGCCAGCAGATTGACATACGACTCTGGAAACACCATATATTTT.

The CDR3, as DNA: TGTGCCAGCAGTTATGCTGATAGTTCAGATACGCAGTATTTT. Translating gives CASSYADSSDTQYF. The V gene is TRBV6-6, the J gene TRBJ2-3; D gene ambiguous. This CDR3 region has 14 residues. Trimming stripped 3 bases from V and 4 bases from J, with 11 bases between. Germline assignment: CDR1 MNHNY and CDR2 SVGAGI (reference sequence).

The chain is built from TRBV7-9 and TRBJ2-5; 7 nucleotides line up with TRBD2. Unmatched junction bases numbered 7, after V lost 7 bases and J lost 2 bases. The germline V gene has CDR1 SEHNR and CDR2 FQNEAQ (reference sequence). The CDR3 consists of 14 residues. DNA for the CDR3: TGTGCCAGCACCTTTTCCGGGGGGCAAGAGACCCAGTACTTC. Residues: CASTFSGGQETQYF.

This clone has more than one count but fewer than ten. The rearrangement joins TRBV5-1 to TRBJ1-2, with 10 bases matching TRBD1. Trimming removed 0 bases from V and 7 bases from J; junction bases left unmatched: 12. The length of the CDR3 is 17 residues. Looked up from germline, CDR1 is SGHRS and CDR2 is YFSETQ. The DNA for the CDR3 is TGCGCCAGCAGCTTGGTTTCCCCGGGACAGGGGTCTGGTGGCTACACCTTC. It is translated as CASSLVSPGQGSGGYTF.

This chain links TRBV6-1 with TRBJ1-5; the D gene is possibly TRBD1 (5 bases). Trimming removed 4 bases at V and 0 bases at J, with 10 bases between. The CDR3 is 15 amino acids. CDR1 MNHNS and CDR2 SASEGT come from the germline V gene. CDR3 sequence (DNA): TGTGCCAGCAGTGGGACATCCCATAGCAATCAGCCCCAGCATTTT. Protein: CASSGTSHSNQPQHF.

CDR3 coding DNA: TGTGCCATCAGTGAGTGGAAGGGGGCCGAGTATGGCTACACCTTC. Its protein product is CAISEWKGAEYGYTF. The chain is built from TRBV10-3 and TRBJ1-2; 7 bases fit TRBD1. The CDR3 runs 15 residues. The V and J ends lost 1 base and 5 bases, in that order; junction bases with no gene match: 7. Germline V gives CDR1 ENHRY, CDR2 SYGVKD.

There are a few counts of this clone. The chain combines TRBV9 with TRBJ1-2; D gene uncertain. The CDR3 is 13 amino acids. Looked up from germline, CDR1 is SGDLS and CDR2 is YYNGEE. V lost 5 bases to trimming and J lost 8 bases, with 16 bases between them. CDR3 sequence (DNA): TGTGCCAGCAGTGAAACACCCATCCCCGGCTACACCTTC. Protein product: CASSETPIPGYTF.

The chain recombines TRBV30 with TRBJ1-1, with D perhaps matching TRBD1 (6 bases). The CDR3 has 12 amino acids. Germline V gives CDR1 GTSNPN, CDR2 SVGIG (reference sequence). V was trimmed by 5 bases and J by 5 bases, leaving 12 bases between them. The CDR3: CAWDQGITEAFF. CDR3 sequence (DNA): TGTGCCTGGGACCAGGGGATTACTGAAGCTTTCTTT. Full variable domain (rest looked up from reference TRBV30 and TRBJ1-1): SQTIHQWPATLVQPVGSPLSLECTVEGTSNPNLYWYRQAAGRGLQLLFYSVGIGQISSEVPQNLSASRPQDRQFILSSKKLLLSDSGFYLCAWDQGITEAFFGQGTRLTVV.

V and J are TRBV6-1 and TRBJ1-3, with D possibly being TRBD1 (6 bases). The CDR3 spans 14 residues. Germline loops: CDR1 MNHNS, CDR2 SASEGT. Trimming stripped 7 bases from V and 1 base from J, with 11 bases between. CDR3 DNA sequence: TGTGCCAGCAAGATCAGGGGATCTGGAAACACCATATATTTT. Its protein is CASKIRGSGNTIYF.

CDR3 DNA: TGTGCCAGCAGCCAAGACTTCTCTGGAGGACAGGCTTGGAATAATTCACCCCTCCACTTT. As protein: CASSQDFSGGQAWNNSPLHF. The V gene is TRBV4-2, the J gene TRBJ1-6; the match to TRBD1 covers 7 bases. Trimming took 0 bases from V and 5 from J; bases not matched to a gene: 16. The CDR3 covers 20 residues. The germline V gene encodes CDR1 LGHNA and CDR2 YNFKEQ.

This chain's CDR3 is CAWSVLGVGEQYF. CDR3 DNA: TGTGCCTGGAGTGTATTAGGGGTTGGCGAGCAGTACTTC. The genes are TRBV30 and TRBJ2-7; TRBD1 is a possible D gene (5 bases). The germline V gene encodes CDR1 GTSNPN and CDR2 SVGIG (reference sequence). Between the trimmed V and J ends, which lost 0 bases and 6 bases, there was a span of 12 bases. The CDR3 spans 13 residues.

This CDR3 reads CASSPRTSEAYEQYF. The CDR3 DNA reads TGTGCCAGCAGCCCGCGCACTAGCGAGGCCTACGAGCAGTACTTC. The chain is built from TRBV7-8 and TRBJ2-7; 7 bases align to TRBD2. The V gene's germline CDR1 is SGHVS and CDR2 FQNEAQ. This CDR3 contains 15 residues. With V trimmed by 5 bases and J by 2 bases, 9 bases remained unmatched. The full variable domain, in which reference TRBV7-8 and TRBJ2-7 provide the parts outside the CDR3, is GAGVSQSPRYKVAKRGQDVALRCDPISGHVSLFWYQQALGQGPEFLTYFQNEAQLDKSGLPSDRFFAERPEGSVSTLKIQRTQQEDSAVYLCASSPRTSEAYEQYFGPGTRLTVT.

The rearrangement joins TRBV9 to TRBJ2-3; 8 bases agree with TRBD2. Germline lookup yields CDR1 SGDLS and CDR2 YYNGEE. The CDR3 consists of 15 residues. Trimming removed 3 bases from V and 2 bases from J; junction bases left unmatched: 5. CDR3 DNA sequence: TGTGCCAGCAGCGACAAGCGGGAGCCCACAGATACGCAGTATTTT. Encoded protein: CASSDKREPTDTQYF.

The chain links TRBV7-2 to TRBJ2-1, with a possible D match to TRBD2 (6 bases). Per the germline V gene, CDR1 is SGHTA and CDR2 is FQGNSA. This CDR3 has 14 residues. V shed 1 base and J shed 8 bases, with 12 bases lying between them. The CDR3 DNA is TGTGCCAGCAGCTTAGGGGGGGACGTCTATGAGCAGTTCTTC. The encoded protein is CASSLGGDVYEQFF. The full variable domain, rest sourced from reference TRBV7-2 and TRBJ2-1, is GAGVSQSPSNKVTEKGKDVELRCDPISGHTALYWYRQSLGQGLEFLIYFQGNSAPDKSGLPSDRFSAERTGGSVSTLTIQRTQQEDSAVYLCASSLGGDVYEQFFGPGTRLTVL.

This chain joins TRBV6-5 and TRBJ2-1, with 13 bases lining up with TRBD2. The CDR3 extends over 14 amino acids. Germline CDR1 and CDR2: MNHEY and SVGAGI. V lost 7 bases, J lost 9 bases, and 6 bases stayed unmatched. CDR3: CASTGLAGAGEQFF. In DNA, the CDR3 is TGTGCCAGCACTGGACTAGCGGGGGCTGGTGAGCAGTTCTTC.

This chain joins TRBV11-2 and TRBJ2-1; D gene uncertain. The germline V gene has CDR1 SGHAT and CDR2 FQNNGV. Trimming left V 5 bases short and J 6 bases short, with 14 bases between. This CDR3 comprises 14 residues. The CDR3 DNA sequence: TGTGCCAGCAGCCTTAGTATCAGGTTCAATGAGCAGTTCTTC. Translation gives CASSLSIRFNEQFF.

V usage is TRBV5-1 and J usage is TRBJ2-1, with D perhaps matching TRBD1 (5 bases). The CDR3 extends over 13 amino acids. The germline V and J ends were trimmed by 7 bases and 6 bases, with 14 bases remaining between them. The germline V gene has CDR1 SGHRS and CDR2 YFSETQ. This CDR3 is CASSGQSVNEQFF. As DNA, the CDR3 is TGCGCCAGCTCCGGACAATCCGTCAATGAGCAGTTCTTC.

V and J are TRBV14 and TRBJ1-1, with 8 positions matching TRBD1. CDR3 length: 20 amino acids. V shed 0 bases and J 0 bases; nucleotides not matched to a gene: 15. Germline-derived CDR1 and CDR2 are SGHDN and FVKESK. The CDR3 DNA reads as TGTGCCAGCAGCCAAGAGGGACAGGCTCGCCGAACTATAATGAACACTGAAGCTTTCTTT. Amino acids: CASSQEGQARRTIMNTEAFF.

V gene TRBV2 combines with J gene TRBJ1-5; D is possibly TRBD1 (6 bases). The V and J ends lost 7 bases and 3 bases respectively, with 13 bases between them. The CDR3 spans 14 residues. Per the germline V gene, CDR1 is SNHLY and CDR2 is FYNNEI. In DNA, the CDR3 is TGTGCCAGCACCGAGGGGGAATACAATCAGCCCCAGCATTTT. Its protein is CASTEGEYNQPQHF.

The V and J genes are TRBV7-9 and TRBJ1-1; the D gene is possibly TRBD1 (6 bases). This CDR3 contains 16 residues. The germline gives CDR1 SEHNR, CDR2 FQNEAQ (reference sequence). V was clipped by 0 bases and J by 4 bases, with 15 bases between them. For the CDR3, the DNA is TGTGCCAGCAGCTTAGCGCTTGGGAGGGGGACCACTGAAGCTTTCTTT. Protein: CASSLALGRGTTEAFF.

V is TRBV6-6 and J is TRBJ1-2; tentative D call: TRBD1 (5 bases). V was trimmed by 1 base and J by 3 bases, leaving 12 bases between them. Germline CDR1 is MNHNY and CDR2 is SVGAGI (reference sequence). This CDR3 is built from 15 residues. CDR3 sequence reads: CASSYFRAEDYGYTF. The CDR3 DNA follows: TGTGCCAGCAGTTACTTCAGGGCTGAGGACTATGGCTACACCTTC.

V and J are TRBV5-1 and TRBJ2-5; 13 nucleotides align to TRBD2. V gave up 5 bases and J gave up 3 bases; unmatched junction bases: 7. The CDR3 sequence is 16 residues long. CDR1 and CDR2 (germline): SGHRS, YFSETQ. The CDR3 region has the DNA TGCGCCAGCAGACCGACTAGCGGGGGGCGGAAAGAGACCCAGTACTTC. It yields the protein CASRPTSGGRKETQYF.

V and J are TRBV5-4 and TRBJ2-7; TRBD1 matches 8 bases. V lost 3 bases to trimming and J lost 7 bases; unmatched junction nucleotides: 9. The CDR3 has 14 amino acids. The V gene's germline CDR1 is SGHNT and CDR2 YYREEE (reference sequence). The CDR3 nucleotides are TGTGCCAGCAGCTCCGGGACAGGACCTTGGGAGCAGTACTTC. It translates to CASSSGTGPWEQYF.

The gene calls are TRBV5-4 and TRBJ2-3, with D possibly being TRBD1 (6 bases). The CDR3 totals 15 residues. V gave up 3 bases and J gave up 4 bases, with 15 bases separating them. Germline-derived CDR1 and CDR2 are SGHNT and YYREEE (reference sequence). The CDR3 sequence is CASSSPGQQSDTQYF. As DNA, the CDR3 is TGTGCCAGCAGCTCTCCGGGACAACAGTCAGATACGCAGTATTTT.

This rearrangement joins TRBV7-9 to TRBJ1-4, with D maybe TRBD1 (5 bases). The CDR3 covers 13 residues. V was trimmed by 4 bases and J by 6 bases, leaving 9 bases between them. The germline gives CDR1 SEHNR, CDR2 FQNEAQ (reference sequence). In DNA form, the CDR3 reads TGTGCCAGCAGCTCGACCAGGGATGAAAAACTGTTTTTT. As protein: CASSSTRDEKLFF.

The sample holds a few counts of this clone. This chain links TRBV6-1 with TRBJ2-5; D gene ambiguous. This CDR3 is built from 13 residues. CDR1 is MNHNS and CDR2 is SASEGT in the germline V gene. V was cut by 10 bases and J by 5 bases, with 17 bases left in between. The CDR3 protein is CATSYSAYETQYF. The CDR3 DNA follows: TGTGCCACATCCTACTCTGCCTATGAGACCCAGTACTTC.

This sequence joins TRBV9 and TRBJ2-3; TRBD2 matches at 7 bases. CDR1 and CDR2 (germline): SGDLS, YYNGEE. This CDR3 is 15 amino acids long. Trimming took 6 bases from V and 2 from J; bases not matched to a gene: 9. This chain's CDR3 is CASTTRSGDTDTQYF. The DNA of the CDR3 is TGTGCCAGCACCACCCGGAGCGGGGACACAGATACGCAGTATTTT.

The CDR3: CAISESRVYEQYF. The DNA of the CDR3 is TGTGCCATCAGTGAGTCCAGGGTCTACGAGCAGTACTTC. The rearrangement links TRBV10-3 to TRBJ2-5; D may be TRBD1 (5 bases). The J call is uncertain, as TRBJ2-7 better fits the DNA end. The germline CDR1 and CDR2 sequences are ENHRY and SYGVKD. The CDR3 loop spans 13 amino acids.